This T cell receptor beta chain was captured in a study of T-cell memory formation after mild COVID-19. Study-wide results and caveats: The study found balanced CD4/CD8 in clones contracting day 15 to 85 and a CD4+ lean in later expanders.

This clonotype was counted between two and nine times. No antigen is known for it. V lost 3 bases and J lost 0, with 10 bases in between. The germline CDR1 and CDR2 sequences are LGHNA and YNFKEQ. CDR3 length equals 15 residues. TCRdb reprocessed the 5' RACE reads with MiXCR, giving one entry per CDR3 protein. The table has 140,000 or so distinct CDR3 sequences, about 19% seen once. V is TRBV4-2 and J is TRBJ2-3; D remains unclear. Sequencing input: PBMCs or a T cell subset sorted from them (not recorded which). The TCR originated in an adult woman who had mild COVID-19 (a few samples of this study predate the infection). Cell type and time point are not known. The CDR3 region has the DNA TGTGCCAGCAGCCAGTTCCTGGTCAGCACAGATACGCAGTATTTT. Its protein product is CASSQFLVSTDTQYF.